This T cell receptor (beta chain) originates from a study of blood T cell repertoires in COVID-19. Study-level background: Acute and convalescent COVID-19 specimens originated in the United States, Italy and Spain.

Recruited during active infection, patients (from Seattle) were subsequently followed longitudinally. Assay: immunoSEQ multiplex PCR; the TCRdb copy retains only in-frame clones and omits some. The data contain roughly 160,000 clones, roughly 89% of them singletons. Germline loops: CDR1 SSHAT, CDR2 FNYEAQ (reference sequence). V was cut by 5 bases and J by 2 bases, with 16 bases left in between. The CDR3 totals 15 residues. The receptor's source is a woman in her seventies with COVID-19, enrolled during active disease. What was sequenced was peripheral blood. The chain employs TRBV7-7 and TRBJ2-7; D gene ambiguous. CDR3 bases: TGTGCCAGCAGCCCGATCCCGTCTAATCCCTACGAGCAGTACTTC. Translation gives CASSPIPSNPYEQYF.